The rows below give T cell receptor beta chains drawn from one sample of a study of regulatory T cells in long-lasting Graves disease. Each CDR3 protein is one row after TCRdb ran MiXCR on the multiplex PCR reads. The profile shows 550,000 to 650,000 distinct CDR3 sequences, roughly 15% of them singletons. The sample was also linked to a second study, of T cells in Graves' hyperthyroidism and ophthalmopathy.

Material: peripheral blood mononuclear cells (PBMCs), obtained at new diagnosis, from a patient treated with antithyroid drugs. These receptor sequences come from a man between 18 and 35 years old with Graves disease. The CDR3 runs from the conserved cysteine through the conserved F or W. D genes are given only for firm matches. Size tells how often a clone was seen (once, few, many) or the class of an expanded clone, and some rows leave it out.

J: TRBJ2-3
V: TRBV3-1
D: -
size: -
CDR3: CATSRGMSGDTQYF
DNA: TGTGCCACCTCCCGGGGGATGAGTGGAGATACGCAGTATTTT

J: TRBJ1-1
V: TRBV20-1
D: -
size: many
CDR3: CSARRTNTEAFF
DNA: TGCAGTGCTAGAAGAACGAACACTGAAGCTTTCTTT

J: TRBJ2-2
V: TRBV5-5
D: -
size: few
CDR3: CASSLEEGGELFF
DNA: TGTGCCAGCAGCTTGGAAGAGGGCGGGGAGCTGTTTTTT

J: TRBJ1-2
V: TRBV7-2
D: -
size: few
CDR3: CASRGGDRVYGYTF
DNA: TGTGCCAGCAGGGGCGGGGACCGGGTCTATGGCTACACCTTC

J: TRBJ2-7
V: TRBV5-5
D: -
size: -
CDR3: CASSLEGTVSYEQYF
DNA: TGTGCCAGCAGCCTCGAAGGCACTGTATCCTACGAGCAGTACTTC

J: TRBJ2-1
V: TRBV29-1
D: TRBD2
size: -
CDR3: CSVAAGGIVGHEQFF
DNA: TGCAGCGTTGCAGCGGGAGGGATTGTGGGGCATGAGCAGTTCTTC

J: TRBJ1-3
V: TRBV20-1
D: -
size: many
CDR3: CSAGGRGRDTIYF
DNA: TGCAGTGCTGGGGGGCGGGGGCGGGACACCATATATTTT

J: TRBJ2-7
V: TRBV27
D: TRBD1
size: -
CDR3: CASSWTGGGDEQYF
DNA: TGTGCCAGCTCATGGACAGGGGGCGGCGACGAGCAGTACTTC

J: TRBJ2-5
V: TRBV3-1
D: -
size: -
CDR3: CASRLIGPGEETQYF
DNA: TGTGCCAGCAGACTAATTGGACCGGGGGAAGAGACCCAGTACTTC

J: TRBJ2-3
V: TRBV7-3
D: -
size: many
CDR3: CASSSVGGTDTQYF
DNA: TGTGCCAGCAGCTCCGTGGGGGGCACAGATACGCAGTATTTT

J: TRBJ2-7
V: TRBV12-5
D: -
size: -
CDR3: CASGVVTGDTSYEQYF
DNA: TGTGCTAGTGGTGTTGTGACAGGTGACACCTCCTACGAGCAGTACTTC

J: TRBJ1-4
V: TRBV27
D: -
size: -
CDR3: CASSLSFLGATNEKLFF
DNA: TGTGCCAGCAGTTTATCGTTCTTGGGGGCGACTAATGAAAAACTGTTTTTT

J: TRBJ2-1
V: TRBV18
D: -
size: -
CDR3: CASSLPGLNNEQFF
DNA: TGTGCCAGCTCACTGCCGGGACTCAACAATGAGCAGTTCTTC

J: TRBJ2-2
V: TRBV6-5
D: TRBD2
size: -
CDR3: CASSWASGKGTGELFF
DNA: TGTGCCAGCAGTTGGGCTAGCGGGAAAGGCACCGGGGAGCTGTTTTTT

J: TRBJ2-1
V: TRBV18
D: -
size: -
CDR3: CASSPMVGEQFF
DNA: TGTGCCAGCTCACCAATGGTCGGCGAGCAGTTCTTC

J: TRBJ2-7
V: TRBV14
D: -
size: few
CDR3: CASSQVRDQPPYEQYF
DNA: TGTGCCAGCAGCCAAGTAAGGGACCAGCCACCATACGAGCAGTACTTC

J: TRBJ2-1
V: TRBV18
D: TRBD2
size: many
CDR3: CASFRAGLSYNEQFF
DNA: TGTGCCAGCTTCCGAGCGGGGCTCTCCTACAATGAGCAGTTCTTC

J: TRBJ2-3
V: TRBV28
D: -
size: few
CDR3: CASRGLGGRTDTQYF
DNA: TGTGCCAGCAGGGGCCTGGGGGGACGCACAGATACGCAGTATTTT

J: TRBJ2-2
V: TRBV27
D: TRBD1
size: many
CDR3: CASSLYTDRGLNTGELFF
DNA: TGTGCCAGCAGTCTCTACACGGACAGGGGGCTAAACACCGGGGAGCTGTTTTTT

J: TRBJ2-3
V: TRBV5-1
D: -
size: few
CDR3: CASSLELGQRDTQYF
DNA: TGCGCCAGCAGCTTGGAACTAGGGCAGCGAGATACGCAGTATTTT

J: TRBJ1-5
V: TRBV6-2/TRBV6-3
D: -
size: -
CDR3: CASSVRDIRGQPQHF
DNA: TGTGCCAGCAGTGTGCGGGACATTAGGGGCCAGCCCCAGCATTTT

J: TRBJ2-1
V: TRBV3-1
D: TRBD2
size: many
CDR3: CASSRPAGNNEQFF
DNA: TGTGCCAGCAGCCGGCCAGCGGGGAACAATGAGCAGTTCTTC

J: TRBJ2-3
V: TRBV6-1
D: TRBD1
size: -
CDR3: CASRGLDRGQDTQYF
DNA: TGTGCCAGCAGGGGCCTAGACAGGGGGCAAGATACGCAGTATTTT

J: TRBJ2-7
V: TRBV5-1
D: TRBD1
size: -
CDR3: CASSLFIGTEEQYF
DNA: TGCGCCAGCAGCTTGTTCATTGGGACAGAAGAGCAGTACTTC

J: TRBJ1-1
V: TRBV4-2
D: -
size: few
CDR3: CASSQVKSTEAFF
DNA: TGTGCCAGCAGCCAAGTCAAATCCACTGAAGCTTTCTTT

J: TRBJ2-3
V: TRBV24-1
D: TRBD2
size: -
CDR3: CATSDLGLGGADTQYF
DNA: TGTGCCACCAGTGATTTGGGACTAGGAGGGGCAGATACGCAGTATTTT

J: TRBJ1-1
V: TRBV24-1
D: -
size: few
CDR3: CATSDGLEAFF
DNA: TGTGCCACCAGTGATGGTCTAGAAGCTTTCTTT

J: TRBJ2-7
V: TRBV19
D: -
size: few
CDR3: CASSGGASSTYEQYF
DNA: TGTGCCAGTAGTGGCGGGGCCTCGTCTACCTACGAGCAGTACTTC

J: TRBJ2-5
V: TRBV12-3/TRBV12-4
D: -
size: many
CDR3: CASTLGVYQETQYF
DNA: TGTGCCAGCACTTTAGGCGTGTACCAAGAGACCCAGTACTTC

J: TRBJ1-2
V: TRBV5-5
D: TRBD1
size: few
CDR3: CASSLEENRGISGYTF
DNA: TGTGCCAGCAGCTTAGAGGAAAACAGGGGCATAAGTGGCTACACCTTC

J: TRBJ1-4
V: TRBV11-2
D: -
size: few
CDR3: CASSSPGILTGRWENEKLFF
DNA: TGTGCCAGCAGCTCCCCTGGCATTTTGACGGGGAGGTGGGAGAATGAAAAACTGTTTTTT

J: TRBJ2-7
V: TRBV2
D: -
size: many
CDR3: CASSVLGDEQYF
DNA: TGTGCCAGCAGTGTCCTTGGGGACGAGCAGTACTTC

J: TRBJ1-2
V: TRBV5-4
D: -
size: -
CDR3: CASSPAPSGRNTF
DNA: TGTGCCAGCAGCCCCGCGCCCTCGGGGCGCAACACCTTC

J: TRBJ2-7
V: TRBV10-2
D: -
size: -
CDR3: CASSEGLREQYF
DNA: TGCGCCAGCAGTGAGGGTCTGAGAGAGCAGTACTTC

J: TRBJ2-1
V: TRBV30
D: TRBD1
size: many
CDR3: CAWRAPGQGRSIF
DNA: TGTGCCTGGAGGGCACCGGGACAGGGGAGGTCGATCTTC

J: TRBJ2-1
V: TRBV20-1
D: -
size: many
CDR3: CSARGSFANEQFF
DNA: TGCAGTGCTAGAGGGTCGTTCGCCAATGAGCAGTTCTTC

J: TRBJ2-1
V: TRBV7-3
D: TRBD2
size: many
CDR3: CASSETSGHYNEQFF
DNA: TGTGCCAGCAGCGAGACTAGCGGCCACTACAATGAGCAGTTCTTC

J: TRBJ2-7
V: TRBV2
D: -
size: few
CDR3: CASSEGHPNSYEQYF
DNA: TGTGCCAGCAGTGAAGGACATCCGAACTCCTACGAGCAGTACTTC

J: TRBJ1-2
V: TRBV27
D: -
size: many
CDR3: CASRLGGHGYTF
DNA: TGTGCCAGCAGGTTGGGGGGCCATGGCTACACCTTC

J: TRBJ2-1
V: TRBV5-1
D: TRBD2
size: many
CDR3: CASSLREASGNEQFF
DNA: TGCGCCAGCAGCCTCCGGGAGGCCTCTGGGAATGAGCAGTTCTTC

J: TRBJ2-2
V: TRBV24-1
D: -
size: few
CDR3: CATSDLTGQTNTGELFF
DNA: TGTGCCACCAGTGATTTGACAGGACAGACGAACACCGGGGAGCTGTTTTTT

J: TRBJ2-7
V: TRBV6-1
D: TRBD1
size: many
CDR3: CATNRGYEQYF
DNA: TGTGCCACCAACAGGGGATACGAGCAGTACTTC

J: TRBJ2-1
V: TRBV7-2
D: TRBD2
size: few
CDR3: CASSLGASGRAHNEQFF
DNA: TGTGCCAGCAGCTTAGGGGCGAGCGGGAGGGCTCACAATGAGCAGTTCTTC

J: TRBJ2-1
V: TRBV7-8
D: -
size: many
CDR3: CASSIYLGAGEVFEQFF
DNA: TGTGCCAGCAGCATCTACTTGGGGGCGGGAGAAGTATTTGAGCAGTTCTTC

J: TRBJ2-4
V: TRBV6-5
D: TRBD1
size: many
CDR3: CASSYSTGGDKNIQYF
DNA: TGTGCCAGCAGTTACTCGACAGGGGGGGACAAAAACATTCAGTACTTC

J: TRBJ1-6
V: TRBV20-1
D: -
size: few
CDR3: CSARQTGTDNSPLHF
DNA: TGCAGTGCTCGACAGACCGGGACTGACAATTCACCCCTCCACTTT

J: TRBJ2-5
V: TRBV6-2/TRBV6-3
D: -
size: -
CDR3: CASTQGSGRQGTQETQYF
DNA: TGTGCCAGCACCCAAGGGAGCGGGAGACAGGGTACACAAGAGACCCAGTACTTC

J: TRBJ1-5
V: TRBV2
D: TRBD1
size: many
CDR3: CASSDRGLGNQPQHF
DNA: TGTGCCAGCAGCGACAGGGGTCTCGGCAATCAGCCCCAGCATTTT

J: TRBJ2-2
V: TRBV12-3/TRBV12-4
D: TRBD2
size: many
CDR3: CASSSRSSGRNTGELFF
DNA: TGTGCCAGCAGTTCCCGTTCTAGCGGGAGGAACACCGGGGAGCTGTTTTTT

J: TRBJ2-3
V: TRBV19
D: -
size: -
CDR3: CASSIDLGRDTQYF
DNA: TGTGCCAGTAGTATAGATCTGGGAAGAGATACGCAGTATTTT

J: TRBJ1-6
V: TRBV27
D: -
size: -
CDR3: CASSLSPLGGIYNSPLHF
DNA: TGTGCCAGCAGTTTATCTCCCCTCGGGGGGATATATAATTCACCCCTCCACTTT

J: TRBJ2-7
V: TRBV27
D: TRBD1
size: many
CDR3: CASTTRDRAYEQYF
DNA: TGTGCCAGCACCACCCGGGACAGAGCCTACGAGCAGTACTTC

J: TRBJ2-5
V: TRBV20-1
D: -
size: many
CDR3: CSAQGAAVQETQYF
DNA: TGCAGTGCCCAAGGCGCGGCCGTCCAAGAGACCCAGTACTTC

J: TRBJ2-1
V: TRBV12-3/TRBV12-4
D: TRBD2
size: -
CDR3: CASSFNRAPIVREGRDEQFF
DNA: TGTGCCAGCAGTTTTAACAGGGCCCCAATTGTGCGGGAGGGCCGGGATGAGCAGTTCTTC

J: TRBJ2-7
V: TRBV4-1
D: -
size: -
CDR3: CASSQELRVELYEQYF
DNA: TGCGCCAGCAGCCAAGAATTGCGGGTCGAGCTCTACGAGCAGTACTTC

J: TRBJ2-2
V: TRBV3-1
D: TRBD2
size: -
CDR3: CASSLTSGRYTGELFF
DNA: TGTGCCAGCAGCCTTACTAGCGGGAGGTATACCGGGGAGCTGTTTTTT

J: TRBJ2-2
V: TRBV6-2/TRBV6-3
D: TRBD1
size: many
CDR3: CASIPGQMNTGELFF
DNA: TGTGCCAGCATCCCGGGACAGATGAACACCGGGGAGCTGTTTTTT

J: TRBJ2-7
V: TRBV20-1
D: -
size: many
CDR3: CSARDMIGQGKTEQYF
DNA: TGCAGTGCTAGAGATATGATAGGTCAGGGAAAAACCGAGCAGTACTTC

J: TRBJ1-1
V: TRBV9
D: -
size: few
CDR3: CASSVEGRGTEAFF
DNA: TGTGCCAGCAGCGTAGAAGGGAGGGGAACTGAAGCTTTCTTT